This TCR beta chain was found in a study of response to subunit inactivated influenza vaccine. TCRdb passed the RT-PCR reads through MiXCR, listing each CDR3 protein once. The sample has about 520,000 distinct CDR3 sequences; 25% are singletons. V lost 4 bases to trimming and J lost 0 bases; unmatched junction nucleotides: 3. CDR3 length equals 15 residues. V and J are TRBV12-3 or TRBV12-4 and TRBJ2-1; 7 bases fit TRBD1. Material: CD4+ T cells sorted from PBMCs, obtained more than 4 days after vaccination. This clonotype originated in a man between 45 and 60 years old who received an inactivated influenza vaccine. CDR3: CASSSGDSSYNEQFF. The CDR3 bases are TGTGCCAGCAGTTCTGGGGACAGCTCCTACAATGAGCAGTTCTTC.